This passage covers 27 T cell receptor beta chains from one sample sequenced in a study of blood T cell repertoires in COVID-19. Sequencing used immunoSEQ multiplex PCR; TCRdb keeps in-frame clones, though not all of them. Among about 150,000 clones listed, about 80% were seen once. Material: peripheral blood. These receptors were taken from a man in his sixties with acute or convalescent COVID-19.

The J gene is TRBJ2-3, the V gene TRBV19; 7 bases agree with TRBD2. Germline CDR1 reads LNHDA; CDR2 reads SQIVND (reference sequence). V gave up 3 bases and J gave up 3 bases; unmatched junction bases: 15. CDR3 size: 18 residues. CDR3 protein: CASSILWTRRMATDTQYF. The CDR3 DNA follows: TGTGCCAGTAGTATCCTATGGACTAGGCGGATGGCGACAGATACGCAGTATTTT.

The rearrangement uses TRBV3-1 (or the pseudogene TRBV3-2) and TRBJ1-6; 9 positions match TRBD1. CDR3 size: 17 residues. From germline, CDR1 is LGHDT and CDR2 YNNKEL (reference sequence). Trimming removed 5 bases from V and 6 bases from J; junction bases left unmatched: 11. CDR3 residues: CASSSNGDRVVNSPLHF. CDR3 sequence (DNA): TGTGCCAGCAGCTCCAATGGGGACAGGGTCGTTAATTCACCCCTCCACTTT.

This clone was observed a single time. The chain links TRBV7-2 to TRBJ2-7; 7 nucleotides align to TRBD2. V dropped 4 bases and J dropped 0; count of bases not matched to a gene: 6. This CDR3 has 15 residues. The germline CDR1 and CDR2 sequences are SGHTA and FQGNSA. CDR3 sequence: CASSSLGGTSYEQYF. CDR3 in DNA: TGTGCCAGCAGCTCCCTGGGGGGGACCTCCTACGAGCAGTACTTC.

This clone was seen only a few times. The gene calls are TRBV10-3 and TRBJ2-1; D not certain. Per the germline V gene, CDR1 is ENHRY and CDR2 is SYGVKD. Trimming pared 2 bases from V and 8 bases from J, leaving 7 bases between. The CDR3 runs to 12 residues. CDR3 residues: CAISEGRDEQFF. CDR3 bases: TGTGCCATCAGTGAGGGCCGGGATGAGCAGTTCTTC.

The genes are TRBV5-1 and TRBJ2-2, with 9 bases that match TRBD2. Trimming at V came to 3 bases and at J to 5 bases, leaving 2 bases not matched to a gene. CDR3 length equals 14 residues. Germline assignment: CDR1 SGHRS and CDR2 YFSETQ. CDR3 sequence: CASSSGLATGELFF. DNA for the CDR3: TGCGCCAGCAGCTCCGGACTAGCGACCGGGGAGCTGTTTTTT.

The chain uses TRBV11-2 and TRBJ2-5; 8 nucleotides agree with TRBD1. This CDR3 has 14 residues. CDR1 is SGHAT, CDR2 FQNNGV, per germline. The V gene end was trimmed by 1 base and the J gene end by 12 bases; junction bases not matched to a gene: 10. The CDR3 protein is CASSLVRGTGVEYF. CDR3 sequence (DNA): TGTGCCAGCAGCTTAGTGAGGGGGACAGGAGTCGAGTACTTC.

V usage is TRBV27 and J usage is TRBJ2-5; D is ambiguous. Germline V lookup: CDR1 MNHEY, CDR2 SMNVEV (reference sequence). This CDR3 comprises 12 residues. Trimming stripped 8 bases from V and 4 bases from J, with 11 bases between. The CDR3 DNA reads as TGTGCCAGCGGTGGCAGAGGAGAGACCCAGTACTTC. Residues: CASGGRGETQYF.

The rearrangement links TRBV7-3 to TRBJ2-5; 8 bases fit TRBD1. Germline V gene sequence: CDR1 SGHTA, CDR2 FQGTGA. The CDR3 runs to 14 residues. Trimming took 5 bases from V and 2 from J; bases not matched to a gene: 4. This chain's CDR3 is CASSRGTGQETQYF. Written as DNA, the CDR3 is TGTGCCAGCAGCCGAGGGACAGGTCAAGAGACCCAGTACTTC.

The genes are TRBV5-1 and TRBJ1-1; TRBD1 is a possible D gene (5 bases). CDR1 and CDR2 (germline): SGHRS, YFSETQ. V shed 3 bases and J shed 1 base, with 13 bases lying between them. This CDR3 region has 15 residues. CDR3 residues: CASSSTDRPNTEAFF. CDR3 coding DNA: TGCGCCAGCAGCTCGACAGACAGACCGAACACTGAAGCTTTCTTT.

V is TRBV28 and J is TRBJ1-1, with D maybe TRBD1 (5 bases). Germline V lookup: CDR1 MDHEN, CDR2 SYDVKM. The V end was cut by 3 bases, the J end by 1 base, with 9 bases between. The CDR3 is made up of 14 amino acids. CDR3 residues: CASSFGGGNTEAFF. Written as DNA, the CDR3 is TGTGCCAGCAGTTTCGGGGGAGGGAACACTGAAGCTTTCTTT.

This sequence joins TRBV11-3 and TRBJ2-1; tentative D call: TRBD2 (6 bases). The ends were cut back, 3 bases at V and 0 bases at J, with 15 bases in the middle. The CDR3 consists of 17 residues. The V gene's germline CDR1 is SGHNT and CDR2 YENEEA. The CDR3 loop reads CASSLSGVGGSYNEQFF. CDR3 in DNA: TGTGCCAGCAGCTTGTCTGGAGTGGGGGGCTCCTACAATGAGCAGTTCTTC.

The V call is TRBV6-5, the J call TRBJ1-1; tentatively, D is TRBD1 (5 bases). Trimming shortened V by 2 bases and J by 4 bases, and 11 bases separated the two germline ends. The germline CDR1 and CDR2 sequences are MNHEY and SVGAGI. The CDR3 runs 14 residues. CDR3 residues: CASSYQGLGTEAFF. The CDR3 DNA reads TGTGCCAGCAGTTACCAGGGTCTTGGCACTGAAGCTTTCTTT.

The chain carries TRBV3-1 (or the pseudogene TRBV3-2) and TRBJ2-1; a weak D match, TRBD2 (6 bases). Trimming removed 4 bases at V and 10 bases at J, with 20 bases between. Germline V gene lookup returns CDR1 LGHDT and CDR2 YNNKEL (reference sequence). The CDR3 is 15 amino acids. The CDR3 bases are TGTGCCAGCAGCCGCCGGGACTCACTTTCACACGAGCAGTTCTTC. This sequence encodes CASSRRDSLSHEQFF.

This chain uses TRBV7-2 with TRBJ1-4; D is uncertain. Germline assignment: CDR1 SGHTA and CDR2 FQGNSA. V dropped 4 bases and J dropped 1 base, with 10 bases sitting between them. The CDR3 length is 15 residues. This CDR3 reads CASSSSWQTNEKLFF. For the CDR3, the DNA is TGTGCCAGCAGCTCATCTTGGCAAACTAATGAAAAACTGTTTTTT.

The V and J genes are TRBV7-2 and TRBJ1-2; 12 positions agree with TRBD1. Germline V gene data show CDR1 as SGHTA and CDR2 as FQGNSA. The length of the CDR3 is 15 residues. J was trimmed by 4 bases and V by 5 bases; bases with no gene match: 5. The DNA for the CDR3 is TGTGCCAGCAGCCCGGGGGACAGGGGGCTCTATGGCTACACCTTC. It codes for CASSPGDRGLYGYTF.

J is TRBJ1-3 and V is TRBV5-4, with 7 bases that match TRBD1. V lost 7 bases to trimming and J lost 0 bases; unmatched junction nucleotides: 4. This CDR3 contains 14 residues. In germline, CDR1 is SGHNT, CDR2 YYREEE (reference sequence). The CDR3 spells CASRQGISGNTIYF. For the CDR3, the DNA is TGTGCCAGCCGACAGGGAATCTCTGGAAACACCATATATTTT.

The J gene is TRBJ2-7, the V gene TRBV28; D gene ambiguous. With 5 bases removed from V and 8 bases from J, the gap between germline ends came to 7 bases. This CDR3 comprises 10 residues. The germline gives CDR1 MDHEN, CDR2 SYDVKM. The CDR3 loop is CASSNRQQYF. CDR3 sequence (DNA): TGTGCCAGCAGTAACAGACAGCAGTACTTC.

The chain joins TRBV4-1 to TRBJ2-5; maybe TRBD1 (5 bases). The V gene lost 0 bases and the J gene lost 6 bases, with 14 bases spanning the gap. The CDR3 is 15 residues long. The germline CDR1 and CDR2 sequences are MGHRA and YSYEKL. CDR3 bases: TGCGCCAGCAGCCAAGATACGGCAGGGCAGAAGACCCAGTACTTC. Protein sequence: CASSQDTAGQKTQYF.

This chain joins TRBV4-3 and TRBJ2-1; TRBD2 matches at 9 bases. V lost 1 base, J lost 0 bases, and 4 bases stayed unmatched. This CDR3 is built from 17 residues. Germline CDR1 reads LGHNA; CDR2 reads YSLEER. CDR3 sequence: CASSQVSSGVSYNEQFF. The CDR3 DNA reads TGCGCCAGCAGCCAAGTCTCTAGCGGGGTCTCCTACAATGAGCAGTTCTTC.

The V gene is TRBV27, the J gene TRBJ1-5; D is perhaps TRBD1 (5 bases). V lost 2 bases and J lost 3, with 8 bases in between. The germline CDR1 and CDR2 sequences are MNHEY and SMNVEV (reference sequence). This CDR3 has 14 amino acids. The CDR3 sequence is CASSLQGLNQPQHF. As DNA, the CDR3 is TGTGCCAGCAGTTTACAGGGACTCAATCAGCCCCAGCATTTT.

The rearrangement links TRBV6-5 to TRBJ1-6; the match to TRBD1 covers 8 bases. The CDR3 totals 15 residues. Germline V gene data show CDR1 as MNHEY and CDR2 as SVGAGI. The ends lost 6 bases at V and 5 bases at J; junction bases unmatched: 6. CDR3 DNA: TGTGCCAGCAGCGGGACACAGGGGGATAATTCACCCCTCCACTTT. Its protein product is CASSGTQGDNSPLHF.

This chain connects TRBV4-3 to TRBJ1-1, with D hard to call. The V gene's germline CDR1 is LGHNA and CDR2 YSLEER. The CDR3 sequence is 13 residues long. The germline V and J ends were trimmed by 1 base and 2 bases, with 5 bases remaining between them. The CDR3 DNA follows: TGCGCCAGCAGCCAAGCAGTCAACACTGAAGCTTTCTTT. It codes for CASSQAVNTEAFF.

V and J are TRBV4-3 and TRBJ2-7, with D tentatively TRBD2 (7 bases). Germline CDR1 LGHNA, CDR2 YSLEER. V lost 0 bases and J 5 bases, leaving 17 bases between the germline ends. The CDR3 extends over 16 amino acids. The CDR3 DNA reads TGCGCCAGCAGCCAAGAGAGACGGGGGGCGCGCAACGAGCAGTACTTC. Protein product: CASSQERRGARNEQYF.

The rearrangement uses TRBV27 and TRBJ1-2, with 8 positions matching TRBD1. The germline V gene has CDR1 MNHEY and CDR2 SMNVEV (reference sequence). This CDR3 comprises 16 residues. Losses at the gene ends were 7 bases for V and 0 bases for J; bases not matched to a gene: 10. The CDR3 bases are TGTGCCAGCACTCTCTCCGGGACAGGTTCTAACTATGGCTACACCTTC. This translates into CASTLSGTGSNYGYTF.

This rearrangement joins TRBV5-1 to TRBJ2-2; TRBD1 aligns across 7 bases. The CDR3 length is 15 residues. J was trimmed by 4 bases and V by 4 bases; bases with no gene match: 7. Germline CDR1 reads SGHRS; CDR2 reads YFSETQ. CDR3 sequence reads: CASSPTSGGTGELFF. The CDR3 bases are TGCGCCAGCAGCCCGACTTCAGGGGGCACCGGGGAGCTGTTTTTT.

The chain is built from TRBV4-1 and TRBJ1-3, with D tentatively TRBD1 (5 bases). The germline V gene encodes CDR1 MGHRA and CDR2 YSYEKL. V lost 2 bases, J lost 2 bases, and 13 bases lay in between. This CDR3 has 16 amino acids. In DNA, the CDR3 is TGCGCCAGCAGCCAACCAACAGGTGGGGCTGGAAACACCATATATTTT. Translated, it gives CASSQPTGGAGNTIYF.

The V call is TRBV4-2, the J call TRBJ1-1; 9 positions match TRBD1. Looked up from germline, CDR1 is LGHNA and CDR2 is YNFKEQ. The CDR3 length is 15 residues. V lost 0 bases, J lost 5 bases, and 4 bases stayed unmatched. For the CDR3, the DNA is TGTGCCAGCAGCCAAGAAGGGACAGGGAGGACTGAAGCTTTCTTT. Protein product: CASSQEGTGRTEAFF.